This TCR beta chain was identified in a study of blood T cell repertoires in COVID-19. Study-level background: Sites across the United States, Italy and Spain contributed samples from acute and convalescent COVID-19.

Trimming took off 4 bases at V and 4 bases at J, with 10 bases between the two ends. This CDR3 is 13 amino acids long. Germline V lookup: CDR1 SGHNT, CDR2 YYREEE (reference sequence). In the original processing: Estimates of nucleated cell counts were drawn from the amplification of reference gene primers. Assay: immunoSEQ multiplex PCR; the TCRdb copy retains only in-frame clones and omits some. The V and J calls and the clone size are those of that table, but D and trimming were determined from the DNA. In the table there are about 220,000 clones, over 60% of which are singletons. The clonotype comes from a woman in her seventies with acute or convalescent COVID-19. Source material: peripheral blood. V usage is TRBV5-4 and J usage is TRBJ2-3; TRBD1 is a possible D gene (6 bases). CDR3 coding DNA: TGTGCCAGCAGCACGCAGGGGTCAGATACGCAGTATTTT. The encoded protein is CASSTQGSDTQYF. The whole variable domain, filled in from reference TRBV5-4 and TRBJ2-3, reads ETGVTQSPTHLIKTRGQQVTLRCSSQSGHNTVSWYQQALGQGPQFIFQYYREEENGRGNFPPRFSGLQFPNYSSELNVNALELDDSALYLCASSTQGSDTQYFGPGTRLTVL.